This is a list of T cell receptor beta chains from one sample in a study of T-cell reconstitution after alpha-beta-depleted transplantation in children. TCRdb reprocessed the PCR reads via MiXCR and lists one record per CDR3 protein. The table lists some 120,000 distinct CDR3 sequences, under 25% of them singletons, with over 9.5% in the top ten. Sequences were derived from PBMCs, mostly from graft donor cells, sampled 180 days after TCRalphabeta/CD19-depleted stem cell transplant. Source of these receptors: a male patient aged 2-9 years who had a stem cell transplant for chronic granulomatous disease, so the T cells may come from the graft donor. Each CDR3 is given with its conserved first and last residue. Fields, in order: D gene, J gene, clone size, V gene, CDR3 DNA, CDR3 protein. The D gene is left open where the match is weak. A clone size is listed for some rows: how often the clone was seen (once, few, many), or a class if it is expanded.

d_gene: TRBD2
j_gene: TRBJ2-7
abundance: many
v_gene: TRBV29-1
CDR3nt: TGCAGCGTTGAAGATGAAGCGGGAGGACTCTACGAGCAGTACTTC
CDR3aa: CSVEDEAGGLYEQYF

d_gene: TRBD1
j_gene: TRBJ1-2
abundance: few
v_gene: TRBV5-5
CDR3nt: TGTGCCAGCAGCCAATATTTTACCGGGACAGGGGGCGATGGCTACACCTTC
CDR3aa: CASSQYFTGTGGDGYTF

d_gene: TRBD1
j_gene: TRBJ1-2
abundance: -
v_gene: TRBV7-8
CDR3nt: TGTGCCAGCAGCTTAATTGGACAGGCCGATAACTATGGCTACACCTTC
CDR3aa: CASSLIGQADNYGYTF

d_gene: TRBD2
j_gene: TRBJ2-1
abundance: -
v_gene: TRBV28
CDR3nt: TGTGCCAGCACCCCTGGGAGGGATCTCTACAATGAGCAGTTCTTC
CDR3aa: CASTPGRDLYNEQFF

d_gene: TRBD1
j_gene: TRBJ2-2
abundance: many
v_gene: TRBV25-1
CDR3nt: TGTGCCAGCCATAGGACAGGGGGGAACACCGGGGAGCTGTTTTTT
CDR3aa: CASHRTGGNTGELFF

d_gene: -
j_gene: TRBJ2-3
abundance: few
v_gene: TRBV11-2
CDR3nt: TGTGCCAGCAGCCATCGCCCTTCTGTCGGGGGCCGGGCAGATACGCAGTATTTT
CDR3aa: CASSHRPSVGGRADTQYF

d_gene: TRBD1
j_gene: TRBJ2-5
abundance: -
v_gene: TRBV7-8
CDR3nt: TGTGCCAGCAGCTTAGTACCCAAGGGGGCCGTACAAGAGACCCAGTACTTC
CDR3aa: CASSLVPKGAVQETQYF

d_gene: -
j_gene: TRBJ2-1
abundance: many
v_gene: TRBV6-5
CDR3nt: TGTGCCAGCAGAGGCACGGGTAACCCCTACAATGAGCAGTTCTTC
CDR3aa: CASRGTGNPYNEQFF

d_gene: -
j_gene: TRBJ1-1
abundance: -
v_gene: TRBV6-5
CDR3nt: TGTGCCAGCAGTTACTCAACCACGAACACTGAAGCTTTCTTT
CDR3aa: CASSYSTTNTEAFF

d_gene: -
j_gene: TRBJ1-1
abundance: many
v_gene: TRBV7-8
CDR3nt: TGTGCCAGCAGCCATCGACCGAACACTGAAGCTTTCTTT
CDR3aa: CASSHRPNTEAFF

d_gene: TRBD1
j_gene: TRBJ1-6
abundance: -
v_gene: TRBV20-1
CDR3nt: TGCAGTGCTAGAGACTCTCCGGACAGGGGATGGGATTCACCCCTCCACTTT
CDR3aa: CSARDSPDRGWDSPLHF

d_gene: -
j_gene: TRBJ1-5
abundance: many
v_gene: TRBV3-1
CDR3nt: TGTGCCAGCAGCCAAGGACACAATAGCAATCAGCCCCAGCATTTT
CDR3aa: CASSQGHNSNQPQHF